Listed below are T cell receptor beta chains from one sample, sequenced in a study of Graves' ophthalmopathy and Graves' hyperthyroidism. Each CDR3 protein is one row after TCRdb ran MiXCR on the multiplex PCR reads. The table shows over a million distinct CDR3 sequences, with roughly two fifths occurring only once. Source material: peripheral blood or thyroid tissue (not recorded which). The receptors here all came from an adult man with Graves' hyperthyroidism. CDR3s include the opening cysteine and the closing phenylalanine or tryptophan. D genes are given only for firm matches. Only some rows state a clone size, as once, few, many or a class for expanded clones.

v_call	d_call	j_call	clone_size	cdr3_aa	cdr3_nt
TRBV24-1	TRBD2	TRBJ2-2	many	CATSGYSRLAGDTGELFF	TGTGCCACCAGTGGTTACAGTAGACTAGCGGGAGACACCGGGGAGCTGTTTTTT
TRBV5-1	NA	TRBJ1-1	NA	CAGSLTGDTEAFF	TGCGCCGGCAGCCTGACAGGAGACACTGAAGCTTTCTTT
TRBV7-6	TRBD2	TRBJ2-5	many	CASSLASGTQETQYF	TGCGCCAGCAGCTTGGCTAGCGGAACCCAAGAGACCCAGTACTTC
TRBV5-1	NA	TRBJ1-2	few	CASSLAGRGGYTF	TGCGCCAGCAGCTTGGCCGGCAGGGGTGGCTACACCTTC
TRBV7-2	NA	TRBJ2-7	NA	CASSLNFARYGQYF	TGTGCCAGCAGCTTAAATTTCGCTCGTTACGGGCAGTACTTC
TRBV5-6	NA	TRBJ1-1	many	CASSVPDTEAFF	TGTGCCAGCAGCGTACCAGACACTGAAGCTTTCTTT
TRBV7-8	TRBD1	TRBJ1-1	many	CASSQGGRGHTEAFF	TGTGCCAGCAGCCAGGGGGGCAGGGGTCACACTGAAGCTTTCTTT
TRBV10-2	NA	TRBJ1-1	few	CASSELQTNTEAFF	TGCGCCAGCAGTGAGTTACAGACGAACACTGAAGCTTTCTTT
TRBV12-3/TRBV12-4	TRBD1	TRBJ2-2	NA	CASSGTGGWNTGELFF	TGTGCCAGCAGCGGGACAGGGGGCTGGAACACCGGGGAGCTGTTTTTT
TRBV3-1	TRBD1	TRBJ1-1	NA	CASSKRQGSANTEAFF	TGTGCCAGCAGCAAAAGACAGGGGAGCGCGAACACTGAAGCTTTCTTT
TRBV29-1	NA	TRBJ1-2	many	CSVGLGMNYGYTF	TGCAGCGTTGGTCTAGGGATGAACTATGGCTACACCTTC
TRBV12-3/TRBV12-4	NA	TRBJ1-1	many	CASSPSARGTEAFF	TGTGCCAGCAGTCCGTCGGCCAGGGGAACTGAAGCTTTCTTT
TRBV7-8	NA	TRBJ1-5	NA	CASSLGSGPGWPQHF	TGTGCCAGCAGCTTGGGCAGCGGGCCTGGATGGCCCCAGCATTTT
TRBV7-9	NA	TRBJ1-3	NA	CASMGPEGHTIYF	TGTGCCAGCATGGGCCCCGAAGGACACACCATATATTTT
TRBV5-1	TRBD1	TRBJ1-1	many	CASSLDTTGKTEAFF	TGCGCCAGCAGCTTGGATACGACAGGGAAGACTGAAGCTTTCTTT
TRBV2	NA	TRBJ2-3	once	CASSYTYGEEDTQYF	TGTGCCAGCAGTTACACCTACGGGGAGGAGGATACGCAGTATTTT
TRBV13	NA	TRBJ1-1	many	CASSVEGQRNTEAFF	TGTGCCAGCAGCGTAGAAGGACAGCGGAACACTGAAGCTTTCTTT
TRBV7-2	TRBD1	TRBJ2-7	NA	CASMTGGYEQYF	TGTGCCAGCATGACAGGGGGCTACGAGCAGTACTTC
TRBV15	NA	TRBJ1-2	NA	CATSRDFGDGYTF	TGTGCCACCAGCAGAGATTTTGGGGATGGCTACACCTTC
TRBV7-2	TRBD1	TRBJ2-7	many	CASSLGQGSTYEQYF	TGTGCCAGCAGCTTAGGACAGGGGAGTACCTACGAGCAGTACTTC
TRBV12-3/TRBV12-4	NA	TRBJ2-5	many	CASKQGDRDQETQYF	TGTGCCAGCAAACAAGGGGATAGGGACCAAGAGACCCAGTACTTC
TRBV7-8	TRBD2	TRBJ2-7	NA	CASSLASLAVPYEQYF	TGTGCCAGCAGCTTAGCGTCGCTAGCGGTTCCCTACGAGCAGTACTTC
TRBV7-2	NA	TRBJ1-1	few	CASSQGLEACF	TGTGCCAGCAGCCAAGGCCTAGAGGCATGCTTT
TRBV5-1	NA	TRBJ2-7	few	CASRWGVSSYEQYF	TGCGCCAGCAGATGGGGGGTAAGCTCCTACGAGCAGTACTTC
TRBV12-3/TRBV12-4	NA	TRBJ2-5	many	CASSSTRTDLSETQYF	TGTGCCAGCAGTTCTACCCGGACAGACCTTTCGGAGACCCAGTACTTC
TRBV30	NA	TRBJ1-2	NA	CAWGRAQGYTF	TGTGCCTGGGGTAGGGCGCAGGGCTACACCTTC
TRBV7-9	NA	TRBJ1-2	few	CASSLGTQRGNTF	TGTGCCAGCAGCTTAGGCACCCAGAGAGGAAACACCTTC
TRBV20-1	NA	TRBJ1-2	NA	CSATQRAGYTF	TGCAGTGCTACCCAGCGGGCTGGCTACACCTTC
TRBV6-2/TRBV6-3	TRBD1	TRBJ1-5	NA	CASSSSGQESQPQHF	TGTGCCAGCAGTTCCTCGGGACAGGAAAGTCAGCCCCAGCATTTT
TRBV20-1	NA	TRBJ1-6	many	CSARWQGNSPLHF	TGCAGTGCTAGGTGGCAGGGTAATTCACCCCTCCACTTT
TRBV5-4	TRBD1	TRBJ2-5	NA	CASSHTPGQGVVWETQYF	TGTGCCAGCAGCCACACCCCGGGACAGGGGGTCGTCTGGGAGACCCAGTACTTC
TRBV12-3/TRBV12-4	NA	TRBJ2-7	NA	CVSSQRDGSYEQYF	TGTGTCAGCAGCCAAAGGGACGGCTCCTACGAGCAGTACTTC
TRBV27	TRBD1	TRBJ1-2	few	CASSPTGTGFDGYTF	TGTGCCAGCAGTCCAACCGGGACAGGGTTTGATGGCTACACCTTC
TRBV7-2	NA	TRBJ1-2	NA	CASSLPSRVGVAGYTF	TGTGCCAGCAGCTTACCCAGCAGAGTTGGGGTGGCTGGCTACACCTTC
TRBV10-2	NA	TRBJ2-7	NA	CASSESEGTYEQYF	TGCGCCAGCAGTGAGTCAGAGGGAACCTATGAGCAGTACTTC
TRBV19	NA	TRBJ1-2	NA	CASSRLGNYGYTF	TGTGCCAGTAGCCGCCTGGGGAACTATGGCTACACCTTC
TRBV7-2	NA	TRBJ1-1	NA	CASSLLLFEKSEAFF	TGTGCCAGCAGCTTGTTGCTATTCGAAAAGTCTGAAGCTTTCTTT
TRBV7-8	NA	TRBJ2-7	NA	CASSSRPGGIYEQYF	TGCGCCAGCAGCTCCCGCCCCGGGGGTATCTACGAGCAGTACTTC
TRBV19	NA	TRBJ1-1	many	CASSIDEDLQAFF	TGTGCCAGTAGTATAGATGAGGACCTTCAAGCTTTCTTT
TRBV19	NA	TRBJ1-1	many	CASSYPLLEAEAFF	TGTGCCAGTAGTTATCCCCTCCTCGAGGCTGAAGCTTTCTTT
TRBV27	NA	TRBJ2-7	NA	CASSSGPTEQYF	TGTGCCAGCAGTTCAGGTCCCACCGAGCAGTACTTC
TRBV15	TRBD1	TRBJ2-7	NA	CATSRVIGQGVSYEQYF	TGTGCCACCAGCAGAGTCATTGGACAGGGGGTTTCCTACGAGCAGTACTTC
TRBV7-8	TRBD1	TRBJ1-6	few	CASSSKGQGTPLHF	TGTGCCAGCAGCTCCAAGGGACAGGGGACACCCCTCCACTTT
TRBV20-1	TRBD2	TRBJ2-7	NA	CSAVRTSGDFKQYF	TGCAGTGCTGTACGGACTAGCGGGGACTTTAAGCAGTACTTC
TRBV25-1	NA	TRBJ2-7	few	CASSQEAGIPYEQYF	TGTGCCAGCAGCCAAGAGGCAGGGATTCCCTACGAGCAGTACTTC